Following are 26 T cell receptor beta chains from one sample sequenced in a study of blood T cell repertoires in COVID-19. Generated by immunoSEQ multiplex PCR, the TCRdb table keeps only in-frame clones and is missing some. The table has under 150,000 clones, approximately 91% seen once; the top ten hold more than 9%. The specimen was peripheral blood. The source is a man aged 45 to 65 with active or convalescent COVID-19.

The CDR3 DNA is TGTGCCAGCAGTGAAATAAGGACAGGACCGAACACCGGGGAGCTGTTTTTT. Its protein product is CASSEIRTGPNTGELFF. The chain combines TRBV2 with TRBJ2-2; 7 bases match TRBD1. Germline CDR1 SNHLY, CDR2 FYNNEI. Trimming cost V 2 bases and J 0 bases; bases outside gene matches: 6. The CDR3 runs to 17 residues.

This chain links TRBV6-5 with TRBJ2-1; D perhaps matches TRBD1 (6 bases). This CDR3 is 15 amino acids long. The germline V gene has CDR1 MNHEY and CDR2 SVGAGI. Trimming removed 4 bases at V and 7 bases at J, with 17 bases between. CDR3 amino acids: CASSFGGTQGNEQFF. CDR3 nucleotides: TGTGCCAGCAGTTTTGGCGGAACCCAGGGGAATGAGCAGTTCTTC.

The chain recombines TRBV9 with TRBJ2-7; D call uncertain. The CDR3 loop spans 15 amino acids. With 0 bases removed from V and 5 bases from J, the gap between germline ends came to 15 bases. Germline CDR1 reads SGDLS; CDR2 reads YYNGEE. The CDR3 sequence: CASSVEWLPEDEQYF. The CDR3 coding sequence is TGTGCCAGCAGCGTAGAATGGTTGCCAGAGGACGAGCAGTACTTC.

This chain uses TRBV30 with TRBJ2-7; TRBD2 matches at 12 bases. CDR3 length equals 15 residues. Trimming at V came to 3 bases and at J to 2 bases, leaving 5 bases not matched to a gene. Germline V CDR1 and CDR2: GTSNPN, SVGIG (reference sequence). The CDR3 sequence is CAWRVTSGGPYEQYF. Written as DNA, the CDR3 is TGTGCCTGGAGGGTCACTAGCGGGGGGCCCTACGAGCAGTACTTC.

CDR3 amino acids: CASSTTATSTDTQYF. The CDR3 DNA reads TGTGCCAGTAGTACGACAGCGACTAGCACAGATACGCAGTATTTT. The V call is TRBV19, the J call TRBJ2-3; a weak D match, TRBD1 (5 bases). Looked up from germline, CDR1 is LNHDA and CDR2 is SQIVND (reference sequence). The CDR3 totals 15 residues. V lost 4 bases and J lost 0, with 11 bases in between.

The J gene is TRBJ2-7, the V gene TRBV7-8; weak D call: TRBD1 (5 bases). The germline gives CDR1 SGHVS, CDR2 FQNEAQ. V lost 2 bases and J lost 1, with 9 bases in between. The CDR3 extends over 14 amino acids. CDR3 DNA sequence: TGTGCCAGCAGCTTAACGCAGGGTTCCTACGAGCAGTACTTC. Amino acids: CASSLTQGSYEQYF.

In DNA, the CDR3 is TGTGCCAGCGCCCGGAGTCAAGAGACCCAGTACTTC. This codes for CASARSQETQYF. The V and J genes are TRBV25-1 and TRBJ2-5; D gene unclear. V was shortened by 8 bases and J by 2 bases, with 9 bases between the two germline ends. Looked up from germline, CDR1 is MGHDK and CDR2 is SYGVNS. The CDR3 contains 12 residues.

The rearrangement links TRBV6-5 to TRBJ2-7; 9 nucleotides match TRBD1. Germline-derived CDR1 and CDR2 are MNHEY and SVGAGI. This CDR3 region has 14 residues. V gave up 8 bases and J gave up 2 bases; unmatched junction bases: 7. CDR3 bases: TGTGCCAGCGGCAGACAGGGGGGCCCCTACGAGCAGTACTTC. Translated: CASGRQGGPYEQYF.

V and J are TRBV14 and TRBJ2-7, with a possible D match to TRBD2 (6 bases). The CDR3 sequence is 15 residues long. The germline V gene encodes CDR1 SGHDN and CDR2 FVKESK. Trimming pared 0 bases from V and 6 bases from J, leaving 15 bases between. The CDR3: CASSQDRAGTREQYF. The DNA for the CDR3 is TGTGCCAGCAGCCAAGATAGGGCGGGGACGCGCGAGCAGTACTTC.

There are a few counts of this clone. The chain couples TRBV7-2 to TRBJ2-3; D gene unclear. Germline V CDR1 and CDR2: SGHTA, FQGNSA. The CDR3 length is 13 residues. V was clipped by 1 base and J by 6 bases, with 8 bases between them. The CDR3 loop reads CASSLERVDTQYF. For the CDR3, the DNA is TGTGCCAGCAGCTTAGAACGGGTCGATACGCAGTATTTT.

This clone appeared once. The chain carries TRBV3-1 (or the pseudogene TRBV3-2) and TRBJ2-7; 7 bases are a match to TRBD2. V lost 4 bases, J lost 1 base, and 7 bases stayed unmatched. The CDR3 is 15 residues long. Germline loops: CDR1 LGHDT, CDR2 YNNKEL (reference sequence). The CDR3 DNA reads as TGTGCCAGCAGCCGGGCGGGAGTCCGGTCCTACGAGCAGTACTTC. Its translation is CASSRAGVRSYEQYF.

The CDR3 sequence is CASSQNTEQYF. The CDR3 DNA reads as TGTGCCAGCAGCCAAAACACCGAGCAGTACTTC. This rearrangement joins TRBV4-2 to TRBJ2-7; D is ambiguous. The V end lost 2 bases, the J end lost 6 bases, and 5 bases lay between the germline ends. Looked up from germline, CDR1 is LGHNA and CDR2 is YNFKEQ. The CDR3 runs to 11 residues.

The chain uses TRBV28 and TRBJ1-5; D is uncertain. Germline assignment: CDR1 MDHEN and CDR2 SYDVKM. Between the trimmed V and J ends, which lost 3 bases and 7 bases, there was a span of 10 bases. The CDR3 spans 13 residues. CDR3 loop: CASSLGRGQPQHF. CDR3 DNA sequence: TGTGCCAGCAGTTTGGGCCGGGGACAGCCCCAGCATTTT.

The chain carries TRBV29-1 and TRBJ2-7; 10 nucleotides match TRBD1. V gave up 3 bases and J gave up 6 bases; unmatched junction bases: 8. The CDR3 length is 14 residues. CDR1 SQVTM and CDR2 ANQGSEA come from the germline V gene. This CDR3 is CSVDRGTGAGEQYF. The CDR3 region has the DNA TGCAGCGTTGATAGGGGGACAGGGGCTGGCGAGCAGTACTTC.

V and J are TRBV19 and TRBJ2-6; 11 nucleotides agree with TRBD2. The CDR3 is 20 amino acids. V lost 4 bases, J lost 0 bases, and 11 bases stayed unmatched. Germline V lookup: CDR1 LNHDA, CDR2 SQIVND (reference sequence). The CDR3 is CASSKFPSGRPASGANVLTF. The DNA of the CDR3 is TGTGCCAGTAGTAAGTTCCCTAGCGGGAGGCCCGCCTCTGGGGCCAACGTCCTGACTTTC.

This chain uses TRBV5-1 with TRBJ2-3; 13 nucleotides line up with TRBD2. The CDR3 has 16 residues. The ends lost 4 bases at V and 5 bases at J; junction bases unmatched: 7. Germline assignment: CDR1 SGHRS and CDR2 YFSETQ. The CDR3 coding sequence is TGCGCCAGCAGCCCAGGACTAGCGGGAGTGGTAGATACGCAGTATTTT. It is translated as CASSPGLAGVVDTQYF.

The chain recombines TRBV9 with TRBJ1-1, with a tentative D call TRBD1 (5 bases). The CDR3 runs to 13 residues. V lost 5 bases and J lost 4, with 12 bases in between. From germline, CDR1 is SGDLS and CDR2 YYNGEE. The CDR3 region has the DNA TGTGCCAGCAGTAGACAGTGGAGCACTGAAGCTTTCTTT. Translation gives CASSRQWSTEAFF.

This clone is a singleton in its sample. For the CDR3, the DNA is TGTGCCAGTAGTGTCGGGACAACCAAATTGAACACTGAAGCTTTCTTT. Amino acids: CASSVGTTKLNTEAFF. The chain joins TRBV19 to TRBJ1-1; tentatively, D is TRBD1 (6 bases). Germline CDR1 reads LNHDA; CDR2 reads SQIVND (reference sequence). There are 16 residues in the CDR3. Trimming removed 5 bases from V and 0 bases from J, with 16 bases in between.

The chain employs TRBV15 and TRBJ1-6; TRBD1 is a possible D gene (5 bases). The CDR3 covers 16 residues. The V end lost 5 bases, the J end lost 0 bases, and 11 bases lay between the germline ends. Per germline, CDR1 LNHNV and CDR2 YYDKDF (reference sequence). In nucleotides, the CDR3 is TGTGCCACCAGCGACGGGGGACGCTCCTATAATTCACCCCTCCACTTT. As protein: CATSDGGRSYNSPLHF.

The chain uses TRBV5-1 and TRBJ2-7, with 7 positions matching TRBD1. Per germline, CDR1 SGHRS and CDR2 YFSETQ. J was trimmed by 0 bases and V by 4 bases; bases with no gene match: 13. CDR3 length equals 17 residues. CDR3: CASSSSITGETSYEQYF. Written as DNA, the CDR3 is TGCGCCAGCAGCAGCAGTATTACAGGGGAAACCTCCTACGAGCAGTACTTC.

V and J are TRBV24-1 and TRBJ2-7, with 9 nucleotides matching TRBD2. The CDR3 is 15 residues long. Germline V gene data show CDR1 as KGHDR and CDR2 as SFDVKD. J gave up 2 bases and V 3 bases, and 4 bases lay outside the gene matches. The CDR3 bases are TGTGCCACCAGTGATAAGACTAGCGGAACCTACGAGCAGTACTTC. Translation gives CATSDKTSGTYEQYF.

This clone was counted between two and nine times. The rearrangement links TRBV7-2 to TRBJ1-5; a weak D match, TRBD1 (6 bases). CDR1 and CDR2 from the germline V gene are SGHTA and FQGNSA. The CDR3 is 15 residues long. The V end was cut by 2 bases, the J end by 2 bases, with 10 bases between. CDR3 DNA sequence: TGTGCCAGCAGCTTACAGGGGTGGGGCAATCAGCCCCAGCATTTT. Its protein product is CASSLQGWGNQPQHF.

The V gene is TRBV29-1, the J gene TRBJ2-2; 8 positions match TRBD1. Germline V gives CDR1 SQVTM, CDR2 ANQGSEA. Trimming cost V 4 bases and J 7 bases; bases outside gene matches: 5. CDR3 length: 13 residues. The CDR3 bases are TGCAGCGTTGGGTCAGGACAGGGCGGGGAGCTGTTTTTT. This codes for CSVGSGQGGELFF.

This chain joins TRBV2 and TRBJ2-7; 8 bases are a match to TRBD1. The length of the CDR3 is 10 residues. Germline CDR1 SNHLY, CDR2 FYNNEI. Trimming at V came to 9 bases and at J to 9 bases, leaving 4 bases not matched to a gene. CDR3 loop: CASSGGWQYF. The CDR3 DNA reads TGTGCCAGTTCAGGGGGCTGGCAGTACTTC.

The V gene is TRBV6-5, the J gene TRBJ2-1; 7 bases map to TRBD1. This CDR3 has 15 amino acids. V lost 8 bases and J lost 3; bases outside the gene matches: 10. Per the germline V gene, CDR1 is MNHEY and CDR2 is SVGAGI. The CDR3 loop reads CASGLTTGVYNEQFF. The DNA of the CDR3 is TGTGCCAGCGGACTTACAACAGGGGTCTACAATGAGCAGTTCTTC.

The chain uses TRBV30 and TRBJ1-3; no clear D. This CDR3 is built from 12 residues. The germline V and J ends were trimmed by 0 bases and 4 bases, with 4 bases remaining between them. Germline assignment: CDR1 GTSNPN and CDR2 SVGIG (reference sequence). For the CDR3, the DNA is TGTGCCTGGAGTGTATCGGGAAACACCATATATTTT. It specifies CAWSVSGNTIYF.